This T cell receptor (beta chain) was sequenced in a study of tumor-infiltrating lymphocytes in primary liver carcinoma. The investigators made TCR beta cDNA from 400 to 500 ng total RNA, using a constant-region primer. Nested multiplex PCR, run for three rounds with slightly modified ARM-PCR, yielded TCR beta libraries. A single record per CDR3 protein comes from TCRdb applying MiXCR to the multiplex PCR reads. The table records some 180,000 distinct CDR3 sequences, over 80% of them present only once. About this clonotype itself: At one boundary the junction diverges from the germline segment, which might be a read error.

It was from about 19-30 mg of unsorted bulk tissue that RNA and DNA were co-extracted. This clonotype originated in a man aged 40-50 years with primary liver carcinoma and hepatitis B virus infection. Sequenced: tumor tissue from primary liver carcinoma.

CDR3 sequence reads: CASSYNRNSYEQNF. Written as DNA, the CDR3 is TGTGCCAGCAGCTATAACAGGAATTCCTACGAGCAGAACTTC. The gene calls are TRBV11-2 and TRBJ2-7; tentatively, D is TRBD1 (5 bases). The CDR3 extends over 14 amino acids. Looked up from germline, CDR1 is SGHAT and CDR2 is FQNNGV.